This T cell receptor (beta chain) was identified during a study of T cell clonotyping in hematopoietic cell transplantation. Regarding the study as a whole: At the given depth, recipient repertoires were over 95% de novo clonotypes. Broader posttransplant TCR repertoire diversity was predicted by graft donor and pretransplant recipient Inverse Simpson Index values.

The V gene's germline CDR1 is MNHEY and CDR2 SVGAGI. After removal of 8 bases from V and 4 bases from J, the junction contained 8 bases not matched to a gene. CDR3 length equals 14 residues. Clones were read by immunoSEQ multiplex PCR, and TCRdb kept only the in-frame ones, dropping some. The table shows more than 9,500 clones, with approximately 70% occurring only once. Note on this clone: The antigen is not known.

The source of this sequence is a male patient aged 55-69 years who had an allogeneic stem cell transplant from an unrelated donor, so the T cells may come from the graft donor. Some clones in this sample may be carry-over from other donors' samples. This chain connects TRBV6-5 to TRBJ2-7, with TRBD2 matching 10 bases. The sample here was peripheral blood mononuclear cells, taken 180 days after allogeneic stem cell transplant. The CDR3 region is CASGPGTSVYEQYF. CDR3 coding DNA: TGTGCCAGCGGACCCGGGACTAGCGTTTACGAGCAGTACTTC.